The next 9 T cell receptor beta chains were all read from a single sample in a study of blood T cell repertoires in COVID-19. Sequenced by immunoSEQ multiplex PCR; TCRdb stores in-frame clones only, minus some. The sample shows more than 200,000 clones, 88% of them seen only once. Source material: peripheral blood. These TCRs come from a woman aged 40 to 55 who had recovered from COVID-19.

The chain carries TRBV7-9 and TRBJ2-3; TRBD2 matches 8 bases. V gave up 2 bases and J gave up 6 bases; unmatched junction bases: 10. The CDR3 spans 16 residues. Per germline, CDR1 SEHNR and CDR2 FQNEAQ (reference sequence). The CDR3 sequence is CASSLILSGRGDTQYF. The CDR3 DNA is TGTGCCAGCAGCTTAATCTTGAGCGGGAGAGGGGATACGCAGTATTTT.

This clone turned up a few times. V is TRBV5-1 and J is TRBJ2-7; 8 bases line up with TRBD1. This CDR3 comprises 14 residues. Germline CDR1 reads SGHRS; CDR2 reads YFSETQ. V shed 4 bases and J 2 bases; nucleotides not matched to a gene: 5. CDR3 DNA sequence: TGCGCCAGCAGCGGCGGGACAGGAGCCTACGAGCAGTACTTC. Its translation is CASSGGTGAYEQYF. The complete variable domain, with remaining parts taken from reference TRBV5-1 and TRBJ2-7, reads KAGVTQTPRYLIKTRGQQVTLSCSPISGHRSVSWYQQTPGQGLQFLFEYFSETQRNKGNFPGRFSGRQFSNSRSEMNVSTLELGDSALYLCASSGGTGAYEQYFGPGTRLTVT.

The chain recombines TRBV2 with TRBJ1-5, with D maybe TRBD1 (5 bases). This CDR3 region has 14 residues. V lost 3 bases and J 6 bases, leaving 12 bases between the germline ends. Per the germline V gene, CDR1 is SNHLY and CDR2 is FYNNEI. CDR3 DNA sequence: TGTGCCAGCAGTGAGGTCGTCGGGGGTCAGCCCCAGCATTTT. The encoded protein is CASSEVVGGQPQHF.

The chain employs TRBV19 and TRBJ2-7; D is ambiguous. This CDR3 comprises 13 residues. Germline-derived CDR1 and CDR2 are LNHDA and SQIVND (reference sequence). Trimming removed 3 bases from V and 7 bases from J, with 13 bases in between. This chain's CDR3 is CASSIGRLSEQYF. The CDR3 region has the DNA TGTGCCAGTAGTATTGGCCGACTTAGTGAGCAGTACTTC. The entire variable domain, with the rest obtained from reference TRBV19 and TRBJ2-7, is as follows: DGGITQSPKYLFRKEGQNVTLSCEQNLNHDAMYWYRQDPGQGLRLIYYSQIVNDFQKGDIAEGYSVSREKKESFPLTVTSAQKNPTAFYLCASSIGRLSEQYFGPGTRLTVT.

The chain recombines TRBV19 with TRBJ1-1; D may be TRBD1 (5 bases). Trimming shortened V by 5 bases and J by 3 bases, and 10 bases separated the two germline ends. Germline assignment: CDR1 LNHDA and CDR2 SQIVND (reference sequence). The CDR3 contains 13 residues. The CDR3 nucleotides are TGTGCCAGTAGTCTCTGGGGGGACACTGAAGCTTTCTTT. Translating gives CASSLWGDTEAFF.

The CDR3 nucleotides read TGTGCCAGCAGTTCTCGGCAGGGGGCGAGTAATTCACCCCTCCACTTT. It specifies CASSSRQGASNSPLHF. The chain couples TRBV28 to TRBJ1-6, with 8 bases matching TRBD1. V was pared by 4 bases and J by 6 bases, with 8 bases of the junction left unmatched. Germline V gene lookup returns CDR1 MDHEN and CDR2 SYDVKM. There are 16 residues in the CDR3.

V usage is TRBV2 and J usage is TRBJ1-2, with 10 bases that match TRBD1. This CDR3 contains 15 residues. The trim removed 1 base at V and 7 bases at J, leaving 6 bases unmatched. Germline assignment: CDR1 SNHLY and CDR2 FYNNEI. CDR3 loop: CASSEVPTGGSGYTF. In nucleotides, the CDR3 is TGTGCCAGCAGTGAAGTCCCGACAGGGGGCAGTGGCTACACCTTC.

The chain has TRBV28 and TRBJ2-7; tentative D call: TRBD1 (8 bases). This CDR3 spans 15 amino acids. V lost 2 bases and J 2 bases, leaving 13 bases between the germline ends. Germline CDR1 and CDR2: MDHEN and SYDVKM. The CDR3 nucleotides read TGTGCCAGCAGTTTACGAACAGGGGGGGCCTACGAGCAGTACTTC. Its protein product is CASSLRTGGAYEQYF. Together with reference TRBV28 and TRBJ2-7, the CDR3 gives the full variable domain: DVKVTQSSRYLVKRTGEKVFLECVQDMDHENMFWYRQDPGLGLRLIYFSYDVKMKEKGDIPEGYSVSREKKERFSLILESASTNQTSMYLCASSLRTGGAYEQYFGPGTRLTVT.

The CDR3 loop is CASSAGGLASFSYNEQFF. CDR3 coding DNA: TGTGCCAGCAGCGCTGGAGGACTAGCTTCTTTCTCCTACAATGAGCAGTTCTTC. V and J are TRBV7-9 and TRBJ2-1; 8 positions match TRBD2. The germline V gene encodes CDR1 SEHNR and CDR2 FQNEAQ (reference sequence). The CDR3 spans 18 residues. With 5 bases clipped from V and 0 bases from J, the junction kept 12 bases outside the gene matches.